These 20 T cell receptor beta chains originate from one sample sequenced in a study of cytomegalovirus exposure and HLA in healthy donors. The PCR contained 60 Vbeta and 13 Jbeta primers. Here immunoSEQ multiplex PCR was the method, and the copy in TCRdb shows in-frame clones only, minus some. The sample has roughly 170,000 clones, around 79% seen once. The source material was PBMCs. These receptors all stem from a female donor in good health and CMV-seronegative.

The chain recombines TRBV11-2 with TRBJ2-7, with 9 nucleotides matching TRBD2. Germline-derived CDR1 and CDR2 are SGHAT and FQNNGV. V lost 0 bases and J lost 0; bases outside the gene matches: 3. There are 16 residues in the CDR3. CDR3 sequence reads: CASSLESGRNSYEQYF. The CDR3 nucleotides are TGTGCCAGCAGCTTAGAGAGCGGGAGGAACTCCTACGAGCAGTACTTC. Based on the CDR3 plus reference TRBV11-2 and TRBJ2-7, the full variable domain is EAGVAQSPRYKIIEKRQSVAFWCNPISGHATLYWYQQILGQGPKLLIQFQNNGVVDDSQLPKDRFSAERLKGVDSTLKIQPAKLEDSAVYLCASSLESGRNSYEQYFGPGTRLTVT.

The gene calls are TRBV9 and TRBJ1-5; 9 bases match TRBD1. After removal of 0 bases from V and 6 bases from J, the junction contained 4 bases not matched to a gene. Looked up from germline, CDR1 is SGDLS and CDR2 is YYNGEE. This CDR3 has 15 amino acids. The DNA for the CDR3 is TGTGCCAGCAGCGTAGAGGGACAGGGTGGTCAGCCCCAGCATTTT. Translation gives CASSVEGQGGQPQHF.

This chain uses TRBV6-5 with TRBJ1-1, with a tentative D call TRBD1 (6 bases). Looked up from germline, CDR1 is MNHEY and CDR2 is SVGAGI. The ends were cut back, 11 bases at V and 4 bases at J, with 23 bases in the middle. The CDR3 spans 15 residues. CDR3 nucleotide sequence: TGTGCCTATCGCCAGGGGTGTTACGGTCGCACTGAAGCTTTCTTT. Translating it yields CAYRQGCYGRTEAFF.

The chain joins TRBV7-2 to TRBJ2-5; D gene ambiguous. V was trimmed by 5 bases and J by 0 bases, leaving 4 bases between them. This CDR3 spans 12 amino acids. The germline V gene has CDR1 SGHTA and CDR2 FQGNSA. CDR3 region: CASSPNQETQYF. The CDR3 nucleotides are TGTGCCAGCAGCCCAAACCAAGAGACCCAGTACTTC.

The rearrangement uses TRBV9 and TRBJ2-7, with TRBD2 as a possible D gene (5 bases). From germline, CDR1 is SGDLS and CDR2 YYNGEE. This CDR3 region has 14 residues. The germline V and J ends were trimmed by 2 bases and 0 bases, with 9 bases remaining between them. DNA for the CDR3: TGTGCCAGCAGCGTGGGCGGGCTCTCCTACGAGCAGTACTTC. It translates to CASSVGGLSYEQYF.

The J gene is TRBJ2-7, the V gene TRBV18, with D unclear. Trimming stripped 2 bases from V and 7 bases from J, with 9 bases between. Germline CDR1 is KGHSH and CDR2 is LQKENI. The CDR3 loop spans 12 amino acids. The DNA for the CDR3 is TGTGCCAGCTCACCAAGCACGGTAGAGCAGTACTTC. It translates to CASSPSTVEQYF.

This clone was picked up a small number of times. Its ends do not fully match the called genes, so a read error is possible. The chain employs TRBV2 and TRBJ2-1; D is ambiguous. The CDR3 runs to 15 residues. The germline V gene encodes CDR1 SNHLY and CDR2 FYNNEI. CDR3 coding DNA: TGCGTCCTTTCGCCCCCGGGTCAGCAGAACAATGAGCAGTTCTTC. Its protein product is CVLSPPGQQNNEQFF.

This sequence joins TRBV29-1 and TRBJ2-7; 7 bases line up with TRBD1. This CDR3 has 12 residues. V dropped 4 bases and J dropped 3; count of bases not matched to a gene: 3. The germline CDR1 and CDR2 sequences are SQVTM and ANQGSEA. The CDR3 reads CSVGNRGYEQYF. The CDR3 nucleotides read TGCAGCGTTGGTAACAGGGGCTACGAGCAGTACTTC.

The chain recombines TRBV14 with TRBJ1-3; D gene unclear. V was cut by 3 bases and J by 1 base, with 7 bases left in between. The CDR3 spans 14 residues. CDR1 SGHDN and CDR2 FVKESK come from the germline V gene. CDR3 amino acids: CASSQAGSGNTIYF. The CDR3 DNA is TGTGCCAGCAGCCAGGCGGGTTCTGGAAACACCATATATTTT.

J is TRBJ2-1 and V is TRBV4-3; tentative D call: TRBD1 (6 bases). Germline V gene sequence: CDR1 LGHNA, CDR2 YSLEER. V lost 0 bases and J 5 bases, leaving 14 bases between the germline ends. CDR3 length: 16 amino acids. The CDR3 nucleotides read TGCGCCAGCAGCCAAGACACTACAGGGTTCCACAATGAGCAGTTCTTC. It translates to CASSQDTTGFHNEQFF.

CDR3 in amino acids: CASSLSRLPGLEADTQYF. The DNA for the CDR3 is TGTGCCAGCAGCTTAAGCCGATTACCGGGACTAGAAGCAGATACGCAGTATTTT. The chain recombines TRBV13 with TRBJ2-3, with 8 nucleotides matching TRBD2. V shed 2 bases and J 4 bases; nucleotides not matched to a gene: 14. CDR1 is PRHDT, CDR2 FYEKMQ, per germline (reference sequence). The CDR3 totals 18 residues.

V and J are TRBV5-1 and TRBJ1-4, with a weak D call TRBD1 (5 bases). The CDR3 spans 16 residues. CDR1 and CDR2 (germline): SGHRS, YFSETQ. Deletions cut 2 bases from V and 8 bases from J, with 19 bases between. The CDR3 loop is CASSFQPGRGQEKLFF. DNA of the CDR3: TGCGCCAGCAGCTTCCAACCGGGGAGGGGCCAAGAAAAACTGTTTTTT.

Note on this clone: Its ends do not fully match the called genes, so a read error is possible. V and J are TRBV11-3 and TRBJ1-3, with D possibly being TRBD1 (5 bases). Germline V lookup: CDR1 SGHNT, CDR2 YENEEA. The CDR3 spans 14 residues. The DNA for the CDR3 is TGTACCAGCAGCCCCGCGGGGGCTGGAAACACCATATATTTT. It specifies CTSSPAGAGNTIYF.

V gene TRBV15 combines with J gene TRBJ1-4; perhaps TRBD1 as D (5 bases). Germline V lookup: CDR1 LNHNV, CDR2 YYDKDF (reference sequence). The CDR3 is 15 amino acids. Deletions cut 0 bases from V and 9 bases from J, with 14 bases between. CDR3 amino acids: CATSRENRLDKKLFF. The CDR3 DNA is TGTGCCACCAGCAGAGAGAACAGGCTCGATAAAAAACTGTTTTTT.

The chain's CDR3 is CASSRDYEQYF. CDR3 DNA: TGTGCCAGCAGCCGGGACTACGAGCAGTACTTC. This rearrangement joins TRBV7-9 to TRBJ2-5; TRBD2 is a possible D gene (5 bases). The DNA end is more similar to TRBJ2-7, so the J call may be wrong. Looked up from germline, CDR1 is SEHNR and CDR2 is FQNEAQ (reference sequence). The CDR3 is 11 amino acids.

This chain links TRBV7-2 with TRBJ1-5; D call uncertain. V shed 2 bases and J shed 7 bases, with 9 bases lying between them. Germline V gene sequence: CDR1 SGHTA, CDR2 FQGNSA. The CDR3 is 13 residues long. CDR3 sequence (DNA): TGTGCCAGCAGCTTAAGTCGCGTACAGCCCCAGCATTTT. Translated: CASSLSRVQPQHF.

In DNA form, the CDR3 reads TGCGCCAGCAGCCCGGGGTCGCGGGGGGGCTCCTACAATGAGCAGTTCTTC. Its translation: CASSPGSRGGSYNEQFF. The J gene is TRBJ2-1, the V gene TRBV4-1, with 9 bases lining up with TRBD2. The CDR3 contains 17 residues. Germline CDR1 is MGHRA and CDR2 is YSYEKL. The trim removed 4 bases at V and 0 bases at J, leaving 7 bases unmatched.

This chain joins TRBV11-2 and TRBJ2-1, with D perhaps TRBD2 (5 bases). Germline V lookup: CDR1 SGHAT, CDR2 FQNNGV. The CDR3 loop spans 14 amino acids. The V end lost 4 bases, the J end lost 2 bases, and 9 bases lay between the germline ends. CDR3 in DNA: TGTGCCAGCAGCTCCGGGGTAGCCTACAATGAGCAGTTCTTC. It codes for CASSSGVAYNEQFF.

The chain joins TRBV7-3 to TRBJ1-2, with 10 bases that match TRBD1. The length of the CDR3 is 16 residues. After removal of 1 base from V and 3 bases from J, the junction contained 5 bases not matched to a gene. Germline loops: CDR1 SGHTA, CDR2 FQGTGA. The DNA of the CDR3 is TGTGCCAGCAGCTTAAGGACAGGGGGGGAAGACTATGGCTACACCTTC. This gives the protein CASSLRTGGEDYGYTF.

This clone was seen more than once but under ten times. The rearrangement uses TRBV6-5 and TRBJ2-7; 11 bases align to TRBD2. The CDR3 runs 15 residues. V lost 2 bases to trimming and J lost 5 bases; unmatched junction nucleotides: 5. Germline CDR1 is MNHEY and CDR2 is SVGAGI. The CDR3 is CASSYGLAGGHEQYF. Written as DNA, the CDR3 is TGTGCCAGCAGTTACGGGCTAGCGGGAGGCCACGAGCAGTACTTC.